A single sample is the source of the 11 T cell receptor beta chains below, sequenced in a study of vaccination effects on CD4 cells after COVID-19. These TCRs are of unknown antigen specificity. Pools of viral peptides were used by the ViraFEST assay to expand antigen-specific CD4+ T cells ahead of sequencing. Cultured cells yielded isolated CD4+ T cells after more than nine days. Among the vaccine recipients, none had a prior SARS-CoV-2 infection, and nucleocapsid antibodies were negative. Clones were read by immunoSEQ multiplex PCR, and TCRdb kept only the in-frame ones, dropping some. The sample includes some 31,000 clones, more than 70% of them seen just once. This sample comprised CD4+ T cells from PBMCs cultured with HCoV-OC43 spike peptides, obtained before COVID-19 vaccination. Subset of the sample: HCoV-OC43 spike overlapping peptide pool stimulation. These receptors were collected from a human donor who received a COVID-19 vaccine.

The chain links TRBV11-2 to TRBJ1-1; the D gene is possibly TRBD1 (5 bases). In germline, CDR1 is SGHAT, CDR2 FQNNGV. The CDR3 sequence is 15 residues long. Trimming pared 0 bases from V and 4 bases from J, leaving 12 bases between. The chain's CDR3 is CASSLDLGGGTEAFF. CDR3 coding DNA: TGTGCCAGCAGCTTAGATCTGGGGGGGGGCACTGAAGCTTTCTTT.

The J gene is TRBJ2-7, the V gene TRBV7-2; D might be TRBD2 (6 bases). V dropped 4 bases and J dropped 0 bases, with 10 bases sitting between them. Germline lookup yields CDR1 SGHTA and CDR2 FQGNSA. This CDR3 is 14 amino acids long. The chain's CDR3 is CASSSSAASYEQYF. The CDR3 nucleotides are TGTGCCAGCAGCTCTAGCGCAGCCTCCTACGAGCAGTACTTC.

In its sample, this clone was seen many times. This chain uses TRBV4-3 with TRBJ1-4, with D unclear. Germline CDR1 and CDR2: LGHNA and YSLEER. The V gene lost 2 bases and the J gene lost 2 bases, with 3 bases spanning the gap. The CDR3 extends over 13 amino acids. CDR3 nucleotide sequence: TGCGCCAGCAGCCAAAACACTAATGAAAAACTGTTTTTT. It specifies CASSQNTNEKLFF.

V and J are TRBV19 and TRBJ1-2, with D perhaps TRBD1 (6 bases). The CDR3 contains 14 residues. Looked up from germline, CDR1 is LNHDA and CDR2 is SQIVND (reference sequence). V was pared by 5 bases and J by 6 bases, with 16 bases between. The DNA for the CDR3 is TGTGCCAGTAGTGTAGTCGGGGGCGCGGATGGCTACACCTTC. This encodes CASSVVGGADGYTF.

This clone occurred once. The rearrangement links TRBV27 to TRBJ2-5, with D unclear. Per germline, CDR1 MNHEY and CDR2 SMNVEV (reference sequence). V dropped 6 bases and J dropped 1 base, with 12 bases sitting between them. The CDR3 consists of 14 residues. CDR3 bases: TGTGCCAGCAGCCCTTTTCAATTCCAAGAGACCCAGTACTTC. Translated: CASSPFQFQETQYF.

CDR3 coding DNA: TGTGCCAGCAGTTACTCTAGGGGCGCAGATACGCAGTATTTT. This translates into CASSYSRGADTQYF. This chain links TRBV6-5 with TRBJ2-3; a possible D gene is TRBD1 (5 bases). Per the germline V gene, CDR1 is MNHEY and CDR2 is SVGAGI. V was clipped by 0 bases and J by 4 bases, with 8 bases between them. The CDR3 loop spans 14 amino acids.

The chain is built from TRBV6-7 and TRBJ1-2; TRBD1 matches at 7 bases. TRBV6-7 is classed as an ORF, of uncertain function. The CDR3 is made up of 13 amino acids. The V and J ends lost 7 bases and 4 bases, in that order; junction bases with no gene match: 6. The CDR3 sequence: CASIDRDRYGYTF. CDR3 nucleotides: TGTGCCAGCATCGACAGGGATCGCTATGGCTACACCTTC.

The CDR3 bases are TGTGCCAGCAGTGGCGGGGGGTACACTGAAGCTTTCTTT. The encoded protein is CASSGGGYTEAFF. The rearrangement uses TRBV2 and TRBJ1-1; perhaps TRBD1 as D (5 bases). Per germline, CDR1 SNHLY and CDR2 FYNNEI. This CDR3 region has 13 residues. V lost 4 bases and J lost 3, with 9 bases in between.

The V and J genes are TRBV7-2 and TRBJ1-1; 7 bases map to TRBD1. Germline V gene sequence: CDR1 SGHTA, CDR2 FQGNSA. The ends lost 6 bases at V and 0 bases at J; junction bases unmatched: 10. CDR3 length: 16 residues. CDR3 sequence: CASSTNRGYLNTEAFF. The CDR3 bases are TGTGCCAGCAGTACTAACAGGGGATACTTGAACACTGAAGCTTTCTTT.

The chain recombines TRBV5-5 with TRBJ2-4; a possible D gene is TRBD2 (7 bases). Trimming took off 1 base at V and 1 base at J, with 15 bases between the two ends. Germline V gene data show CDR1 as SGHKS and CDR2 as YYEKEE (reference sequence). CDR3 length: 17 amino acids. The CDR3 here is CASSLPGGPGAKNIQYF. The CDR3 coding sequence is TGTGCCAGCAGCTTGCCCGGGGGGCCCGGTGCCAAAAACATTCAGTACTTC.

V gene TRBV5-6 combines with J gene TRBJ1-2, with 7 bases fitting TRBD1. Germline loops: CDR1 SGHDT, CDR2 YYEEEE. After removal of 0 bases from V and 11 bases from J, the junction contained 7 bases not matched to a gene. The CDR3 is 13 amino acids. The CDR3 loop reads CASSLGDRAKYTF. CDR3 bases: TGTGCCAGCAGCTTGGGCGACAGGGCGAAGTACACCTTC. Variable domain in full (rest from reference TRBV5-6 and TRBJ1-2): DAGVTQSPTHLIKTRGQQVTLRCSPKSGHDTVSWYQQALGQGPQFIFQYYEEEERQRGNFPDRFSGHQFPNYSSELNVNALLLGDSALYLCASSLGDRAKYTFGSGTRLTVV.